A selection of T cell receptor beta chains follows, all from one sample in a study of Ad26.COV2.S vaccination and SARS-CoV-2 variants. Profiled with immunoSEQ multiplex PCR; TCRdb holds only in-frame clones, not every one. The data contain 300,000 to 500,000 clones, 88% of them singletons. The sample was peripheral blood, taken in a trial of Ad26.COV2.S vaccine versus placebo. All receptors come from a person aged 18-60 years who received the Ad26.COV2.S COVID-19 vaccine or a placebo. CDR3s include the opening cysteine and the closing phenylalanine or tryptophan. Fields, in order: D gene, V gene, J gene, CDR3 protein. The D gene is left open where the match is weak.

d_gene: -
v_gene: TRBV12-3/TRBV12-4
j_gene: TRBJ1-5
CDR3aa: CASRWGPNQPQHF

d_gene: TRBD1
v_gene: TRBV9
j_gene: TRBJ1-1
CDR3aa: CASSVAGQGSEAFF

d_gene: -
v_gene: TRBV5-1
j_gene: TRBJ2-7
CDR3aa: CASSLVLGNTYEQYF

d_gene: -
v_gene: TRBV20-1
j_gene: TRBJ2-7
CDR3aa: CSALAYEQYF

d_gene: TRBD1
v_gene: TRBV6-2/TRBV6-3
j_gene: TRBJ1-2
CDR3aa: CASSEQGAPHGYTF

d_gene: -
v_gene: TRBV24-1
j_gene: TRBJ1-6
CDR3aa: CATTTRTSSYNSPLHF

d_gene: -
v_gene: TRBV7-2
j_gene: TRBJ1-1
CDR3aa: CASSLVLVGAEAFF

d_gene: -
v_gene: TRBV29-1
j_gene: TRBJ2-3
CDR3aa: CSVPRDTGLRGTDTQYF

d_gene: TRBD2
v_gene: TRBV6-4
j_gene: TRBJ2-1
CDR3aa: CASSDSGAGDRDEQFF

d_gene: -
v_gene: TRBV7-8
j_gene: TRBJ1-1
CDR3aa: CASSFGQGNTEAFF

d_gene: -
v_gene: TRBV21-1
j_gene: TRBJ2-4
CDR3aa: CASSKAFRGGSKGAKNIQYF

d_gene: TRBD1
v_gene: TRBV5-1
j_gene: TRBJ1-1
CDR3aa: CASSRGDDRVNTEAFF

d_gene: -
v_gene: TRBV7-9
j_gene: TRBJ2-2
CDR3aa: CASSFTGRNTGELFF

d_gene: TRBD1
v_gene: TRBV28
j_gene: TRBJ1-2
CDR3aa: CASSSGGTGLGGYTF

d_gene: TRBD2
v_gene: TRBV3-1/TRBV3-2
j_gene: TRBJ2-5
CDR3aa: CASSLKVASGEQTQYF

d_gene: TRBD1
v_gene: TRBV19
j_gene: TRBJ1-1
CDR3aa: CASSIYNRGNTEAFF

d_gene: TRBD2
v_gene: TRBV7-2
j_gene: TRBJ2-1
CDR3aa: CASSPSGGAEKFF

d_gene: -
v_gene: TRBV19
j_gene: TRBJ1-1
CDR3aa: CASSLGREAFF

d_gene: TRBD1
v_gene: TRBV5-4
j_gene: TRBJ1-1
CDR3aa: CASSLGPLTGGTDAFF

d_gene: -
v_gene: TRBV27
j_gene: TRBJ2-5
CDR3aa: CASSLWGETQYF

d_gene: TRBD1
v_gene: TRBV6-6
j_gene: TRBJ2-5
CDR3aa: CASSQMPGQGVRETQYF

d_gene: TRBD1
v_gene: TRBV5-8
j_gene: TRBJ1-6
CDR3aa: CASSLTGGNSPLHF

d_gene: -
v_gene: TRBV6-5
j_gene: TRBJ2-5
CDR3aa: CASSMRTAGQETQYF

d_gene: -
v_gene: TRBV9
j_gene: TRBJ1-5
CDR3aa: CASIAILGRINQPQHF

d_gene: -
v_gene: TRBV24-1
j_gene: TRBJ2-2
CDR3aa: CATRSWSGELFF

d_gene: -
v_gene: TRBV6-2/TRBV6-3
j_gene: TRBJ2-7
CDR3aa: CASSYLYEQYF

d_gene: -
v_gene: TRBV13
j_gene: TRBJ1-5
CDR3aa: CASSLGPRLDQPQHF

d_gene: TRBD2
v_gene: TRBV11-2
j_gene: TRBJ2-7
CDR3aa: CASSPNSGASPEQYF

d_gene: -
v_gene: TRBV7-9
j_gene: TRBJ1-5
CDR3aa: CASSFGGMSNQPQHF

d_gene: -
v_gene: TRBV6-5
j_gene: TRBJ2-2
CDR3aa: CASSTVPNTGELFF

d_gene: TRBD1
v_gene: TRBV6-6
j_gene: TRBJ2-7
CDR3aa: CASMGGDRDREEQYF

d_gene: -
v_gene: TRBV4-1
j_gene: TRBJ2-7
CDR3aa: CASSNEGGNIYEQYF

d_gene: -
v_gene: TRBV3-1/TRBV3-2
j_gene: TRBJ1-1
CDR3aa: CASSQEQQAFF

d_gene: -
v_gene: TRBV4-1
j_gene: TRBJ2-2
CDR3aa: CASSQGFLNGGELFF

d_gene: -
v_gene: TRBV7-8
j_gene: TRBJ1-6
CDR3aa: CASSPRSYNSPLHF

d_gene: -
v_gene: TRBV7-9
j_gene: TRBJ2-7
CDR3aa: CASSLVGGLGEQYF

d_gene: -
v_gene: TRBV21-1
j_gene: TRBJ1-2
CDR3aa: CASSKGLRVWTF

d_gene: -
v_gene: TRBV2
j_gene: TRBJ1-1
CDR3aa: CASTVAQGDPEAFF

d_gene: TRBD1
v_gene: TRBV6-6
j_gene: TRBJ1-4
CDR3aa: CASGGTARGQLFF

d_gene: -
v_gene: TRBV5-1
j_gene: TRBJ2-7
CDR3aa: CASSLGIEAYEQYF

d_gene: TRBD1
v_gene: TRBV29-1
j_gene: TRBJ1-2
CDR3aa: CSVLKVDRGTGYTF

d_gene: TRBD1
v_gene: TRBV5-1
j_gene: TRBJ1-1
CDR3aa: CASSPITGANTEAFF

d_gene: -
v_gene: TRBV5-6
j_gene: TRBJ1-1
CDR3aa: CASSFGGEAFF

d_gene: TRBD1
v_gene: TRBV7-9
j_gene: TRBJ1-2
CDR3aa: CASSSSTETGRYGYTF

d_gene: -
v_gene: TRBV4-1
j_gene: TRBJ2-2
CDR3aa: CASSQVDLTGELFF

d_gene: -
v_gene: TRBV19
j_gene: TRBJ1-3
CDR3aa: CASRDDSGNTIYF

d_gene: -
v_gene: TRBV5-1
j_gene: TRBJ1-3
CDR3aa: CASSSGGVSGNTIYF

d_gene: -
v_gene: TRBV4-1
j_gene: TRBJ2-7
CDR3aa: CASSQAARSAAYEQYF

d_gene: -
v_gene: TRBV7-9
j_gene: TRBJ1-1
CDR3aa: CASSPMGTEAFF

d_gene: -
v_gene: TRBV30
j_gene: TRBJ2-7
CDR3aa: CAWSGATPSYEQYF

d_gene: -
v_gene: TRBV3-1/TRBV3-2
j_gene: TRBJ1-2
CDR3aa: CASSQGGASGYTF